What follows describes a single TCR beta chain. TCRdb's copy holds only in-frame clones and misses some; the assay was immunoSEQ multiplex PCR. The table shows 100,000 to 120,000 clones, with roughly 82% occurring only once. The source of the sample is a study of blood T cell repertoires in COVID-19. The CDR3 runs to 14 residues. V was trimmed by 8 bases and J by 8 bases, leaving 19 bases between them. Germline V gives CDR1 MNHEY, CDR2 SVGAGI. Sequenced material: peripheral blood. The sequence derives from a woman in her sixties with acute or convalescent COVID-19. The chain employs TRBV6-5 and TRBJ1-3; no clear D. For the CDR3, the DNA is TGTGCCAGCCGGCCCCACGGTACGAGGTACACCATATATTTT. Translation: CASRPHGTRYTIYF.